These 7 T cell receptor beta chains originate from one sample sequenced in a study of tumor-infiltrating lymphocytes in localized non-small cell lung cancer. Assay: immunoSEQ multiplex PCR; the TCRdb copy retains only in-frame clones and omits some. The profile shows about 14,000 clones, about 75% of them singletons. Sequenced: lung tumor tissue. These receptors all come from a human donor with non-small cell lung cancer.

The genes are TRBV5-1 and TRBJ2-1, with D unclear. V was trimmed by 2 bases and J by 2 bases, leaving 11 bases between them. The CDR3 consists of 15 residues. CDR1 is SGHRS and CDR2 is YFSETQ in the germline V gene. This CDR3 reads CASSFGVGAYNEQFF. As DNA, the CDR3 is TGCGCCAGCAGCTTTGGGGTTGGAGCCTACAATGAGCAGTTCTTC.

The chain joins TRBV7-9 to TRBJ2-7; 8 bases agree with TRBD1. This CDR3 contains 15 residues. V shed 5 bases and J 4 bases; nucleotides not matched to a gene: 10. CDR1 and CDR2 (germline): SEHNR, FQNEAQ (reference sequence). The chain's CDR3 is CASSPDRGWGYEQYF. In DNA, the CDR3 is TGTGCCAGCAGCCCAGACAGGGGTTGGGGGTACGAGCAGTACTTC.

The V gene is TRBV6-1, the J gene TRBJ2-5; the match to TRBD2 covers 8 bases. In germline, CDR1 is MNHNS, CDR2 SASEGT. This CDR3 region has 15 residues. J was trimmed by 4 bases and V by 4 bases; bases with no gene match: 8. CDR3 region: CASSGLGAGVETQYF. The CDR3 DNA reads TGTGCCAGCAGTGGACTCGGAGCGGGAGTAGAGACCCAGTACTTC.

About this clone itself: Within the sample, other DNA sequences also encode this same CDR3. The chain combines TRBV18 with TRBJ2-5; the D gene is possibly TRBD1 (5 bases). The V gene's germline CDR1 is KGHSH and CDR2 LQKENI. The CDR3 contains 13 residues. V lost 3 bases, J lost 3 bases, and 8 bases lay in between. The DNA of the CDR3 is TGTGCCAGCTCACCTTTCAGGGAAGAGACCCAGTACTTC. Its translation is CASSPFREETQYF. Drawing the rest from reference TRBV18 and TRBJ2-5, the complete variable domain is NAGVMQNPRHLVRRRGQEARLRCSPMKGHSHVYWYRQLPEEGLKFMVYLQKENIIDESGMPKERFSAEFPKEGPSILRIQQVVRGDSAAYFCASSPFREETQYFGPGTRLLVL.

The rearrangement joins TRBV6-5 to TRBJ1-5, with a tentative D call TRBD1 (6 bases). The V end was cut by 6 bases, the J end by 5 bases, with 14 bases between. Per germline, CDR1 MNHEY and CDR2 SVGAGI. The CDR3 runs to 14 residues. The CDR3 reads CASRTLGGDQPQHF. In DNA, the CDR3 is TGTGCCAGCAGAACTCTAGGGGGGGATCAGCCCCAGCATTTT.

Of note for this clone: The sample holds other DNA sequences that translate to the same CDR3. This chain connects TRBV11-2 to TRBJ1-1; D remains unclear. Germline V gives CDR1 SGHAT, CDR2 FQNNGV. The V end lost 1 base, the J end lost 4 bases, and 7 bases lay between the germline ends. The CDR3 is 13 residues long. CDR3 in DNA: TGTGCCAGCAGCTTAGGTACTGGCACTGAAGCTTTCTTT. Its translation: CASSLGTGTEAFF. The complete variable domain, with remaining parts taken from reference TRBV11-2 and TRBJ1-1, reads EAGVAQSPRYKIIEKRQSVAFWCNPISGHATLYWYQQILGQGPKLLIQFQNNGVVDDSQLPKDRFSAERLKGVDSTLKIQPAKLEDSAVYLCASSLGTGTEAFFGQGTRLTVV.

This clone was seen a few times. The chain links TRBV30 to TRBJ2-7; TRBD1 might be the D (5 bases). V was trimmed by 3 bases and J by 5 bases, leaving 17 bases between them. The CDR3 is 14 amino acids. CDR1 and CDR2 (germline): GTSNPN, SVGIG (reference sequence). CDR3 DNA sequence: TGTGCCTGGAGGCCCCGACAGAATGATCACGAGCAGTACTTC. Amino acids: CAWRPRQNDHEQYF.